This entry is about one T cell receptor beta chain. Its antigen is unidentified. Germline CDR1 and CDR2: SGHAT and FQNNGV. The germline V and J ends were trimmed by 9 bases and 4 bases, with 10 bases remaining between them. The CDR3 is made up of 11 amino acids. Assay used: immunoSEQ multiplex PCR; TCRdb lists only in-frame clones, some missing. The sample includes 110,000 to 150,000 clones, 70% to 80% of them seen just once. This sample was taken from a study of cytotoxic CD8 clonotypes in ibrutinib-treated CLL. In the study overall: For this cohort, patients were ten to twelve relapsed/refractory and some 15 treatment-naive, while approximately 17 were IGHV unmutated. Recorded responses included approximately 25 partial and 2 complete; following median about 68 months, roughly 15 stayed remitted and roughly 12 progressed. Findings and caveats of the study: Sustained-remission and progressing patients were not sampled at matched times.

The TCR was taken from a human donor with chronic lymphocytic leukemia. Sequenced material: PBMCs, taken after 24 months of ibrutinib treatment. J is TRBJ2-7 and V is TRBV11-2; D possibly matches TRBD1 or TRBD2 (5 bases each). The CDR3 DNA follows: TGTGCCAGTGAGGGGTGGTACGAGCAGTACTTC. The encoded protein is CASEGWYEQYF. The whole variable domain, remainder taken from reference TRBV11-2 and TRBJ2-7, is EAGVAQSPRYKIIEKRQSVAFWCNPISGHATLYWYQQILGQGPKLLIQFQNNGVVDDSQLPKDRFSAERLKGVDSTLKIQPAKLEDSAVYLCASEGWYEQYFGPGTRLTVT.